A single sample is the source of the 11 T cell receptor beta chains below, sequenced in a study of CD8 T cells in ankylosing spondylitis. Study outcomes and limitations: Characteristic of ankylosing spondylitis blood, it appeared, was a TCR beta motif comprising roughly 8 highly homologous variants.

These receptors have no known antigen. TCRdb independently ran MiXCR on the 5' RACE reads; one entry per CDR3 protein. Found here are around 94,000 distinct CDR3 sequences, about 9% of them singletons; the top ten hold under 35%. Sequenced input: blood, either unsorted or a sorted T cell fraction (not recorded which). The origin of the receptors is a male donor with ankylosing spondylitis.

This clonotype was detected only a few times. This chain uses TRBV27 with TRBJ2-2; 9 bases align to TRBD1. The V segment lost 1 base and the J segment 3 bases; nucleotides outside the gene matches: 6. The germline CDR1 and CDR2 sequences are MNHEY and SMNVEV (reference sequence). The CDR3 loop spans 17 amino acids. The CDR3 is CASSLWGTGSYTGELFF. The CDR3 DNA reads as TGTGCCAGCAGTTTATGGGGGACAGGGAGTTACACCGGGGAGCTGTTTTTT.

This clonotype was counted only a few times. V usage is TRBV5-8 and J usage is TRBJ2-7; D is perhaps TRBD2 (5 bases). Germline CDR1 SGHTS, CDR2 YDEGEE. The CDR3 has 15 residues. Trimming pared 7 bases from V and 3 bases from J, leaving 20 bases between. The CDR3 DNA reads TGTGCCAGCGGTAAATTGGGGAGTCTTATCTACGAGCAGTACTTC. Its translation is CASGKLGSLIYEQYF.

At least ten counts were recorded for this clonotype. The CDR3 sequence is CASSTGGRAFF. In DNA form, the CDR3 reads TGTGCCAGCAGTACGGGTGGAAGAGCTTTCTTT. The gene calls are TRBV6-2 or TRBV6-3 and TRBJ1-1; D not certain. The V and J ends lost 5 bases and 10 bases respectively, with 11 bases between them. Germline V gene data show CDR1 as MNHEY and CDR2 as SVGEGT. The CDR3 sequence is 11 residues long.

This clonotype was seen a handful of times. The chain carries TRBV24-1 and TRBJ1-5; D is possibly TRBD1 (5 bases). The CDR3 covers 13 residues. Trimming stripped 8 bases from V and 7 bases from J, with 14 bases between. CDR1 KGHDR and CDR2 SFDVKD come from the germline V gene. The CDR3 region has the DNA TGTGCCACCACGTCAGGGTCGAACCAGCCCCAGCATTTT. This codes for CATTSGSNQPQHF.

This clonotype appeared a few times. The genes are TRBV13 and TRBJ2-7; tentatively, D is TRBD2 (7 bases). Germline V lookup: CDR1 PRHDT, CDR2 FYEKMQ (reference sequence). V was pared by 10 bases and J by 7 bases, with 20 bases between. This CDR3 contains 13 residues. CDR3 in DNA: TGTGCCACCTCCCGGGCGGGGGCGGAAGAGCAGTACGTC. This codes for CATSRAGAEEQYV.

There are many counts of this clonotype. The chain joins TRBV7-8 to TRBJ2-7, with D tentatively TRBD2 (6 bases). The V gene lost 0 bases and the J gene lost 2 bases, with 11 bases spanning the gap. CDR1 SGHVS and CDR2 FQNEAQ come from the germline V gene. The CDR3 is 15 residues long. The CDR3 DNA reads as TGTGCCAGCAGCTTAGCGCTTGGGGGGACCTACGAGCAGTACTTC. Its protein is CASSLALGGTYEQYF.

This clonotype appeared many times. The gene calls are TRBV27 and TRBJ2-1, with TRBD1 as a possible D gene (5 bases). Between the trimmed V and J ends, which lost 6 bases and 6 bases, there was a span of 12 bases. This CDR3 has 13 amino acids. Germline V gives CDR1 MNHEY, CDR2 SMNVEV (reference sequence). The CDR3 protein is CASRGQGSNEQFF. The CDR3, as DNA: TGTGCCAGCAGAGGGCAGGGAAGCAATGAGCAGTTCTTC.

This clonotype was counted only a few times. The chain carries TRBV2 and TRBJ2-7; 13 bases agree with TRBD2. This CDR3 is 13 amino acids long. Germline-derived CDR1 and CDR2 are SNHLY and FYNNEI. V lost 11 bases, J lost 2 bases, and 3 bases stayed unmatched. CDR3 nucleotide sequence: TGTGCCGGCGGACTAGCGGGAGCCTACGAGCAGTACTTC. It is translated as CAGGLAGAYEQYF.

This clonotype has at least ten counts. The chain links TRBV28 to TRBJ2-7, with a weak D call TRBD2 (5 bases). Germline CDR1 MDHEN, CDR2 SYDVKM. Trimming took 2 bases from V and 6 from J, leaving 11 bases between them. The CDR3 loop spans 13 amino acids. The CDR3 DNA sequence: TGTGCCAGCAGTTTACGGGATCTGGGCGAGCAGTACGTC. Translation: CASSLRDLGEQYV.

This clonotype has a handful of counts. V and J are TRBV20-1 and TRBJ2-7, with TRBD1 identical over 8 bases. The V gene's germline CDR1 is DFQATT and CDR2 SNEGSKA (reference sequence). The CDR3 spans 13 residues. J lost 4 bases, V lost 5 bases, and 7 bases had no gene match. CDR3 bases: TGCAGTGCTCCACAGGGGGAAAGGTACGAGCAGTACTTC. It codes for CSAPQGERYEQYF.

The sample holds many counts of this clonotype. J is TRBJ1-4 and V is TRBV10-2; D ambiguous. V was clipped by 3 bases and J by 0 bases, with 5 bases between them. This CDR3 has 14 residues. Looked up from germline, CDR1 is WSHSY and CDR2 is SAAADI. The CDR3 loop is CASSEVATNEKLFF. CDR3 nucleotides: TGCGCCAGCAGTGAAGTAGCAACTAATGAAAAACTGTTTTTT.